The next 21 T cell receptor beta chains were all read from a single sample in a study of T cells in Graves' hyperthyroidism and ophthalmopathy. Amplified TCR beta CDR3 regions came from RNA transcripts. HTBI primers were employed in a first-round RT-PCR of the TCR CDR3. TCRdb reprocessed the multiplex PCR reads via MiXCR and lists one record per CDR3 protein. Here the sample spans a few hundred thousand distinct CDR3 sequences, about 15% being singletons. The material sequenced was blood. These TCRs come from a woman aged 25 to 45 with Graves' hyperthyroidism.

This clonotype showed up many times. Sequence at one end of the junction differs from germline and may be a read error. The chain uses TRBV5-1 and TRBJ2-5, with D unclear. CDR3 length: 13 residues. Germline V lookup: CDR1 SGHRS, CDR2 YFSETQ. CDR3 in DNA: TGTGCCAGCAGCTTAGGAGTCCAAGAGACCCAGTACTTC. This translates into CASSLGVQETQYF.

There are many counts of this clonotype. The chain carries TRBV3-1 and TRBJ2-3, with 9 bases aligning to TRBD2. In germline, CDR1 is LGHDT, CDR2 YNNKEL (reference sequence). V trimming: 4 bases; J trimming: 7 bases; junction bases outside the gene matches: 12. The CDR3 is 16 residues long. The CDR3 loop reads CASSPLLAGKGNTQYF. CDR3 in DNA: TGTGCCAGCAGCCCCCTCCTAGCGGGAAAGGGAAATACGCAGTATTTT.

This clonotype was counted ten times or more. The CDR3 here is CAWSRGTGGSSEAFF. The CDR3 region has the DNA TGTGCCTGGAGTAGAGGGACAGGGGGGAGCTCTGAAGCTTTCTTT. The rearrangement joins TRBV30 to TRBJ1-1, with 11 nucleotides matching TRBD1. There are 15 residues in the CDR3. V gave up 2 bases and J gave up 6 bases; unmatched junction bases: 8. Germline CDR1 is GTSNPN and CDR2 is SVGIG (reference sequence).

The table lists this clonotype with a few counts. CDR3 residues: CASRPPPLNEQFF. CDR3 bases: TGTGCCAGCAGGCCTCCCCCTCTCAATGAGCAGTTCTTC. The chain links TRBV7-2 to TRBJ2-1; D not resolved. CDR3 length: 13 residues. The V gene's germline CDR1 is SGHTA and CDR2 FQGNSA. V gave up 6 bases and J gave up 6 bases, with 12 bases separating them.

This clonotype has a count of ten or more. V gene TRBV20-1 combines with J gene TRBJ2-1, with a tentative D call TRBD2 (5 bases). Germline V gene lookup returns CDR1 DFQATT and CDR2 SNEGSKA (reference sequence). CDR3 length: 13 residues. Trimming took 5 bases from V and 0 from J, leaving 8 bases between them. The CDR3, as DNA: TGCAGTGCTTCCCGGGACTCCTACAATGAGCAGTTCTTC. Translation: CSASRDSYNEQFF.

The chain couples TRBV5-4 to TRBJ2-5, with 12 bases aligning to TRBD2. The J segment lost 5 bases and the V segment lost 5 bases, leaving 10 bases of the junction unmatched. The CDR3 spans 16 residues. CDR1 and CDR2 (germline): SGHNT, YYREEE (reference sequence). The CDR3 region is CASSRPGLAGGETQYF. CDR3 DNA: TGTGCCAGCAGTCGTCCGGGACTAGCGGGTGGTGAGACCCAGTACTTC. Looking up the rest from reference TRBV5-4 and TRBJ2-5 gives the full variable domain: ETGVTQSPTHLIKTRGQQVTLRCSSQSGHNTVSWYQQALGQGPQFIFQYYREEENGRGNFPPRFSGLQFPNYSSELNVNALELDDSALYLCASSRPGLAGGETQYFGPGTRLLVL.

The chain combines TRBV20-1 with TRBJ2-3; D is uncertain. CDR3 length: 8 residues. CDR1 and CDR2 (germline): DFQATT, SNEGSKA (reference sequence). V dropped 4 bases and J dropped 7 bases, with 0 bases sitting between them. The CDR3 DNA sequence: TGCAGTGCTAATACGCAGTATTTT. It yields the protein CSANTQYF.

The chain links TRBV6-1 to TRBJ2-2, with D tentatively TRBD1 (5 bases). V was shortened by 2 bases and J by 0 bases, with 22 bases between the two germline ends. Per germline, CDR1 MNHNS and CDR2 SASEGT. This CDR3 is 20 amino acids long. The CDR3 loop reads CASSEPLGRVFPSNTGELFF. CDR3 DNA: TGTGCCAGCAGTGAACCGTTGGGCAGGGTGTTCCCCTCGAACACCGGGGAGCTGTTTTTT.

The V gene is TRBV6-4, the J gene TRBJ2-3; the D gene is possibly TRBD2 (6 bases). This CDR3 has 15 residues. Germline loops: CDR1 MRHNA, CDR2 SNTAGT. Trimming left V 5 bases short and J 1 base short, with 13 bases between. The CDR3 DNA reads TGTGCCAGCAGTACAGCGGGTCACCGCACAGATACGCAGTATTTT. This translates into CASSTAGHRTDTQYF.

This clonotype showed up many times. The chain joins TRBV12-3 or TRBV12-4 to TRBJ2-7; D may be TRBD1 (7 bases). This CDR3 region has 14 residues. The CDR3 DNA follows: TGTGCTAGTAGGCGGCAGGGGGGATCATACGAGCAGTACTTC. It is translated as CASRRQGGSYEQYF.

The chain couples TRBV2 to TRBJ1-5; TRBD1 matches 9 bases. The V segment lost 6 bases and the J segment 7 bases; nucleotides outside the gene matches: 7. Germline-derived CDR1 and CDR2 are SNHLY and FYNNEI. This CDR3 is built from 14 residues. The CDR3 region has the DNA TGTGCCAGCAGCGGGGGACAGGGCTCCCAGCCCCAGCATTTT. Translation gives CASSGGQGSQPQHF. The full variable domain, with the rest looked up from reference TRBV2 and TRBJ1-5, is EPEVTQTPSHQVTQMGQEVILRCVPISNHLYFYWYRQILGQKVEFLVSFYNNEISEKSEIFDDQFSVERPDGSNFTLKIRSTKLEDSAMYFCASSGGQGSQPQHFGDGTRLSIL.

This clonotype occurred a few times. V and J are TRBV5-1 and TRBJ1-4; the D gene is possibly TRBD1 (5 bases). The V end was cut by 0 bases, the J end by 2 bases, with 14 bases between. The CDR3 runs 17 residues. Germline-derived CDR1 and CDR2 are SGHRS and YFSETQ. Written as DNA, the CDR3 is TGCGCCAGCAGCTTGGGGTTGGTCGGGACGACTAATGAAAAACTGTTTTTT. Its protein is CASSLGLVGTTNEKLFF.

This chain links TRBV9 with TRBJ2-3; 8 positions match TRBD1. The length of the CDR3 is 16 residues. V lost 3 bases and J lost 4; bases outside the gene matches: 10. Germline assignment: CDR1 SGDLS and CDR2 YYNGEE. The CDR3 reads CASSARTGRPPDTQYF. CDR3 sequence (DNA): TGTGCCAGCAGCGCCCGGACAGGGAGGCCCCCAGATACGCAGTATTTT. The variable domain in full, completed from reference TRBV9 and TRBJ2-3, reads DSGVTQTPKHLITATGQRVTLRCSPRSGDLSVYWYQQSLDQGLQFLIQYYNGEERAKGNILERFSAQQFPDLHSELNLSSLELGDSALYFCASSARTGRPPDTQYFGPGTRLTVL.

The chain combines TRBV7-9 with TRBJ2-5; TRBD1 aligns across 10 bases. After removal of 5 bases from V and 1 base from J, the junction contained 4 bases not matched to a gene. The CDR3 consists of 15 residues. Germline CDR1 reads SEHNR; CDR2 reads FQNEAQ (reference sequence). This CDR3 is CASSRDRGIQETQYF. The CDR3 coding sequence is TGTGCCAGCAGCCGGGACAGGGGAATCCAAGAGACCCAGTACTTC.

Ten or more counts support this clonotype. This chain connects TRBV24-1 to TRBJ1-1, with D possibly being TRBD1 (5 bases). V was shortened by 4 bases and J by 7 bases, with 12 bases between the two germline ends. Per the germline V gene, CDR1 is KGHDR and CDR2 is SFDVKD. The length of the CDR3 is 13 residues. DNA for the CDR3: TGTGCCACCAGTGAACGCCGGGACGGTGAAGCTTTCTTT. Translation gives CATSERRDGEAFF.

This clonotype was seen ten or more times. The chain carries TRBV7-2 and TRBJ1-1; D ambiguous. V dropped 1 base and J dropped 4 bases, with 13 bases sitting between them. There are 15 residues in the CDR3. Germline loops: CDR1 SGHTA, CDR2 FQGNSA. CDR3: CASSLGLGIRTEAFF. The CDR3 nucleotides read TGTGCCAGCAGCTTAGGTCTAGGGATCCGCACTGAAGCTTTCTTT.

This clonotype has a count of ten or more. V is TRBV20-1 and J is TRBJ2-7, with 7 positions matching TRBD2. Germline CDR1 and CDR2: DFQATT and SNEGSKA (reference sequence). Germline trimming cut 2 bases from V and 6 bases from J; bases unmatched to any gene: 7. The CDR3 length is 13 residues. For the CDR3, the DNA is TGCAGTGCTAGACCTGTGGGGGGGGGCGAGCAGTACTTC. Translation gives CSARPVGGGEQYF.

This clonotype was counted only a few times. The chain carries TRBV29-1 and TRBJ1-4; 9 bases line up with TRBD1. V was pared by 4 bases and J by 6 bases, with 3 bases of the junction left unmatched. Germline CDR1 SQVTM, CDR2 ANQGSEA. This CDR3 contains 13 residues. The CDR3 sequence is CSVVDRGDEKLFF. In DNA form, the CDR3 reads TGCAGCGTTGTGGACAGGGGAGATGAAAAACTGTTTTTT.

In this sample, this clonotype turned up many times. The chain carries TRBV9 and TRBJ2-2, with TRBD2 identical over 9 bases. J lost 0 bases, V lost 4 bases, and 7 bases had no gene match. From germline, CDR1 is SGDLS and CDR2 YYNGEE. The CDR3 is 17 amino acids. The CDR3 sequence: CASSKRLAAANTGELFF. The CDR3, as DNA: TGTGCCAGCAGCAAAAGACTAGCGGCCGCGAACACCGGGGAGCTGTTTTTT.

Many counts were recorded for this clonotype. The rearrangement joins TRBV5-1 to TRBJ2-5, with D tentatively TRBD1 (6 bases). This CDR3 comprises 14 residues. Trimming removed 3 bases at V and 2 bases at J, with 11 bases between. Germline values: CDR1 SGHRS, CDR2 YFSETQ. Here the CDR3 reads CASSSQTGQETQYF. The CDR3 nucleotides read TGCGCCAGCAGCTCACAGACAGGTCAAGAGACCCAGTACTTC.

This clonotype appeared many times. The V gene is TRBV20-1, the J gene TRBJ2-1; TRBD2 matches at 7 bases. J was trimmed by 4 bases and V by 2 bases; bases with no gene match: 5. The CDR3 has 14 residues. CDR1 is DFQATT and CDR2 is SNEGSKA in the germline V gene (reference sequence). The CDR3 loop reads CSARSGGGYNEQFF. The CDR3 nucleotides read TGCAGTGCTAGATCGGGAGGAGGGTACAATGAGCAGTTCTTC.